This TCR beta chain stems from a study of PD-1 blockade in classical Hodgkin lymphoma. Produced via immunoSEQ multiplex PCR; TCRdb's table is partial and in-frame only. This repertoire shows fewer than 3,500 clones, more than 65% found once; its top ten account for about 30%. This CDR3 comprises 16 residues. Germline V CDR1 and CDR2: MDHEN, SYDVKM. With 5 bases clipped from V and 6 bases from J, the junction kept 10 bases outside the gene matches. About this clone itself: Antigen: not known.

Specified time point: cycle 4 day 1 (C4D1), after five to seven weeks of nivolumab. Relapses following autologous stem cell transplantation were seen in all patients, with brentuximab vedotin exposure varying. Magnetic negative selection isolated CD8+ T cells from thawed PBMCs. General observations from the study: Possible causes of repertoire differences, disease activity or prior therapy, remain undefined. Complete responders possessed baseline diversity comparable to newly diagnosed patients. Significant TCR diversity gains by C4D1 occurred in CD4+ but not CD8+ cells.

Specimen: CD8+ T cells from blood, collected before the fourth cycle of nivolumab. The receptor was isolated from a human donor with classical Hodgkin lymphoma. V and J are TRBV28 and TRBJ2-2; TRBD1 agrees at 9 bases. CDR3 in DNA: TGTGCCAGCAGTCCCCCGCCGGGACAGGGCCCCGGGGAGCTGTTTTTT. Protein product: CASSPPPGQGPGELFF.